This entry lists 5 T cell receptor beta chains sequenced from one sample in a study of cytomegalovirus exposure and HLA in healthy donors. Use of 60 Vbeta and 13 Jbeta primers characterized the PCR. Method: immunoSEQ multiplex PCR; TCRdb's copy keeps in-frame clones and lacks some. The sample includes 56,000 or so clones. The sequenced sample was PBMCs. Receptors were obtained from a middle-aged man in good health and CMV-seropositive.

The chain combines TRBV20-1 with TRBJ1-1; TRBD1 might be the D (5 bases). Germline CDR1 DFQATT, CDR2 SNEGSKA (reference sequence). The CDR3 spans 11 residues. V lost 4 bases and J lost 5, with 8 bases in between. CDR3 amino acids: CSATGGTEAFF. In DNA form, the CDR3 reads TGCAGTGCTACGGGGGGGACTGAAGCTTTCTTT.

This sequence joins TRBV5-1 and TRBJ2-7; D unresolved. Germline CDR1 reads SGHRS; CDR2 reads YFSETQ. This CDR3 region has 14 residues. The ends were cut back, 0 bases at V and 7 bases at J, with 14 bases in the middle. For the CDR3, the DNA is TGCGCCAGCAGCTTGGGAGGCCTTACTGGTGAGCAGTACTTC. Translation gives CASSLGGLTGEQYF. The full variable domain, rest sourced from reference TRBV5-1 and TRBJ2-7, is KAGVTQTPRYLIKTRGQQVTLSCSPISGHRSVSWYQQTPGQGLQFLFEYFSETQRNKGNFPGRFSGRQFSNSRSEMNVSTLELGDSALYLCASSLGGLTGEQYFGPGTRLTVT.

The rearrangement uses TRBV14 and TRBJ2-7; TRBD1 matches 8 bases. J lost 3 bases, V lost 0 bases, and 7 bases had no gene match. The CDR3 has 16 amino acids. The germline CDR1 and CDR2 sequences are SGHDN and FVKESK. CDR3 nucleotide sequence: TGTGCCAGCAGCCAAGATCGCGACAGGGGTATCTACGAGCAGTACTTC. This codes for CASSQDRDRGIYEQYF.

Its frequency marks this clone as medium-sized. The sample has other DNA sequences that encode this CDR3 too. CDR3 sequence: CASSPNGGSSYNEQFF. CDR3 DNA: TGTGCCAGCAGCCCAAACGGGGGGAGCTCCTACAATGAGCAGTTCTTC. This chain uses TRBV7-8 with TRBJ2-1, with 7 bases lining up with TRBD2. Trimming removed 5 bases from V and 0 bases from J; junction bases left unmatched: 7. Germline V lookup: CDR1 SGHVS, CDR2 FQNEAQ. CDR3 length equals 16 residues.

The J gene is TRBJ2-7, the V gene TRBV28; 9 bases match TRBD1. CDR3 length: 15 amino acids. The germline V gene encodes CDR1 MDHEN and CDR2 SYDVKM. V was pared by 7 bases and J by 3 bases, with 10 bases of the junction left unmatched. Here the CDR3 reads CASTMPGQGNYEQYF. CDR3 nucleotide sequence: TGTGCCAGCACCATGCCGGGACAGGGTAACTACGAGCAGTACTTC.